This section outlines one TCR beta chain sequence together with its context. CDR1 is KGHDR and CDR2 is SFDVKD in the germline V gene. The V end was cut by 5 bases, the J end by 0 bases, with 3 bases between. The CDR3 totals 13 residues. The sample comes from a study of early T cells in non-severe SARS-CoV-2 infection. TCRdb re-analysed the 5' RACE reads in MiXCR, keeping a single row per CDR3 protein. The sample includes around 83,000 distinct CDR3 sequences, roughly a tenth of them seen just once. This TCR derives from an adult who was a healthcare worker with PCR-confirmed SARS-CoV-2 infection or an uninfected control (not recorded which). Sequencing was performed on whole blood, taken at baseline. This chain connects TRBV24-1 to TRBJ2-2; D not certain. CDR3 bases: TGTGCCACCAGTGCCACGAACACCGGGGAGCTGTTTTTT. Translated: CATSATNTGELFF.